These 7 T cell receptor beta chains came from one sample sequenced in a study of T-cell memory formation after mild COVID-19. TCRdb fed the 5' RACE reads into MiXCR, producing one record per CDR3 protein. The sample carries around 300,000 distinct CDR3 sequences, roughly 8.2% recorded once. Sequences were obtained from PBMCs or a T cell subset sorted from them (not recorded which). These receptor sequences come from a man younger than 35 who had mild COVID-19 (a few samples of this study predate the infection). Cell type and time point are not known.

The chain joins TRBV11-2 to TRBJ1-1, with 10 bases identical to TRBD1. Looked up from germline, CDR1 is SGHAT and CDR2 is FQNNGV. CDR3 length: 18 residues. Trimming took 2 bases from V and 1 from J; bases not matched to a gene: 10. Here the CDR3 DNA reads TGTGCCAGCAGCTTACAACCGGGACAGGGGCCCCCGAACACTGAAGCTTTCTTT. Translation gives CASSLQPGQGPPNTEAFF.

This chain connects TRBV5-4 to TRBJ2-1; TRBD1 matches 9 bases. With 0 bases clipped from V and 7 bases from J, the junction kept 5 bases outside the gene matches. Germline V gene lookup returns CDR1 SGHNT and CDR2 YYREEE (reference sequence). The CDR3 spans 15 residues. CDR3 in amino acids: CASSLAGTGRNEQFF. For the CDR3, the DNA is TGTGCCAGCAGCTTGGCGGGGACAGGGCGGAATGAGCAGTTCTTC.

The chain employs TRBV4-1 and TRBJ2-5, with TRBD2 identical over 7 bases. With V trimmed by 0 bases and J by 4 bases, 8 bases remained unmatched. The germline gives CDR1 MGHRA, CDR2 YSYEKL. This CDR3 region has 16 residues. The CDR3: CASSQEGRGIPETQYF. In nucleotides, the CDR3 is TGCGCCAGCAGCCAAGAAGGGCGGGGGATTCCAGAGACCCAGTACTTC.

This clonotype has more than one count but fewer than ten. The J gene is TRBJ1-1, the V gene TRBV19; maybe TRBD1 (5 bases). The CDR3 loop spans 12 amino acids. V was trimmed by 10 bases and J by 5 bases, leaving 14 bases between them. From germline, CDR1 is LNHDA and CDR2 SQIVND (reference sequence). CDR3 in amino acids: CATQGAGTEAFF. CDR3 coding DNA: TGTGCCACCCAAGGGGCGGGGACTGAAGCTTTCTTT.

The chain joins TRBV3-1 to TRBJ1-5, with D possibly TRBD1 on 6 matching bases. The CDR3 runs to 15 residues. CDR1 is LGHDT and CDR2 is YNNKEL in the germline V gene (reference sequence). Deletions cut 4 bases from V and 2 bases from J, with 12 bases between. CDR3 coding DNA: TGTGCCAGCAGCCGAGCGGGACAAGGCAATCAGCCCCAGCATTTT. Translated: CASSRAGQGNQPQHF.

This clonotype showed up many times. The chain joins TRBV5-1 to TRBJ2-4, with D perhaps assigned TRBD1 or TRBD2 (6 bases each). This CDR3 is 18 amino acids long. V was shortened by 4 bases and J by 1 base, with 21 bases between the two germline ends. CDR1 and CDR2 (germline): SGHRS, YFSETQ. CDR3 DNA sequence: TGCGCCAGCAGCCTGAGGGGGGACACGGGGGCGGCCAAAAACATTCAGTACTTC. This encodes CASSLRGDTGAAKNIQYF.

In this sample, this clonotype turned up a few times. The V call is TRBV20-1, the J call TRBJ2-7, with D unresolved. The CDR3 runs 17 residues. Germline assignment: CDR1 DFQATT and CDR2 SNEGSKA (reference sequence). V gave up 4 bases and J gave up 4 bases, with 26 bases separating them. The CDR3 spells CSATKWQKFSLRYEQYF. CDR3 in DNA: TGCAGTGCTACCAAGTGGCAAAAGTTTTCCCTTAGGTACGAGCAGTACTTC.